This T cell receptor (beta chain) emerged from a study of blood T cell repertoires in COVID-19. Study information: Collection of acute and convalescent COVID-19 samples took place in the United States, Italy and Spain.

Profiled with immunoSEQ multiplex PCR; TCRdb holds only in-frame clones, not every one. Of over 250,000 clones listed, approximately 91% are singletons. This clone appeared a single time. The CDR3 spans 14 residues. Germline CDR1 and CDR2: SGHVS and FQNEAQ. V shed 2 bases and J shed 3 bases, with 10 bases lying between them. The TCR was taken from a person in their late teens or twenties with COVID-19, enrolled during active disease. V gene TRBV7-8 combines with J gene TRBJ1-1; D is uncertain. Material: peripheral blood. This CDR3 is CASSLKWTDTEAFF. CDR3 nucleotides: TGTGCCAGCAGCTTAAAATGGACTGACACTGAAGCTTTCTTT.